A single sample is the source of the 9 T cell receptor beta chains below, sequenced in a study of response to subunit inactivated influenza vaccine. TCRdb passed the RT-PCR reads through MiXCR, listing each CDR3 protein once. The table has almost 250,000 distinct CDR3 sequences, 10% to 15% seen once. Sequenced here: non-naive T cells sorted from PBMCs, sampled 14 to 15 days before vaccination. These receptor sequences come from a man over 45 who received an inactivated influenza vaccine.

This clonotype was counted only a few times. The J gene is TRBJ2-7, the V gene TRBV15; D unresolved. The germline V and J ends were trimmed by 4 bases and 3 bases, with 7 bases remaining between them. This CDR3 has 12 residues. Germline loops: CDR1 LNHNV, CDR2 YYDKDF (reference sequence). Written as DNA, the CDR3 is TGTGCCACCAGCAAAGTAGGCTACGAGCAGTACTTC. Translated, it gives CATSKVGYEQYF.

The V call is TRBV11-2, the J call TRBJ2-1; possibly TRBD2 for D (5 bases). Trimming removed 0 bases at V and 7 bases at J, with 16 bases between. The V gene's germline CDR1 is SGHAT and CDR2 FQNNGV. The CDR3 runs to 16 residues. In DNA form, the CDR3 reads TGTGCCAGCAGCTTAGATCAAGTAGGTTCGGGGAATGAGCAGTTCTTC. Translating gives CASSLDQVGSGNEQFF.

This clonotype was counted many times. The CDR3 DNA sequence: TGTGCCAGCAGCTTTCCCCGGAGGTTGGGAAACACCATATATTTT. Protein product: CASSFPRRLGNTIYF. The rearrangement links TRBV7-9 to TRBJ1-3; D unresolved. Per the germline V gene, CDR1 is SEHNR and CDR2 is FQNEAQ (reference sequence). The V end lost 3 bases, the J end lost 4 bases, and 13 bases lay between the germline ends. The CDR3 consists of 15 residues. The full variable domain, rest sourced from reference TRBV7-9 and TRBJ1-3, is DTGVSQNPRHKITKRGQNVTFRCDPISEHNRLYWYRQTLGQGPEFLTYFQNEAQLEKSRLLSDRFSAERPKGSFSTLEIQRTEQGDSAMYLCASSFPRRLGNTIYFGEGSWLTVV.

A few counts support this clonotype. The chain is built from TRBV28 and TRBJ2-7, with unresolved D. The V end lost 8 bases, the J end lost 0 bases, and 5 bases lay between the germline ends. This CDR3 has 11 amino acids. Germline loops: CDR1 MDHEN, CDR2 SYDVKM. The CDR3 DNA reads TGTGCCAGCGGGATCTCCTACGAGCAGTACTTC. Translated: CASGISYEQYF.

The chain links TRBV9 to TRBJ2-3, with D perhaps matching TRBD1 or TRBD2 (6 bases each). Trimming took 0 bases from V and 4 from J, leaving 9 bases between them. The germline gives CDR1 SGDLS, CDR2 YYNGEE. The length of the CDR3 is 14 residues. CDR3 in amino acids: CASSVAGASDTQYF. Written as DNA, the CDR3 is TGTGCCAGCAGCGTAGCGGGGGCTTCAGATACGCAGTATTTT.

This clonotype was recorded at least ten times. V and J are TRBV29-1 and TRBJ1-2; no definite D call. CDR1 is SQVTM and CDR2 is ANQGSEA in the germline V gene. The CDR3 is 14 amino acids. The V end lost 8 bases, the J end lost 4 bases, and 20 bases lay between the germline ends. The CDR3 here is CSLPQEPSSYGYTF. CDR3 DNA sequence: TGCAGCCTTCCGCAAGAGCCCTCTAGCTATGGCTACACCTTC.

The CDR3 nucleotides read TGCGCCAGCGCCACGACAGCAACTAATGAAAAACTGTTTTTT. This encodes CASATTATNEKLFF. This chain uses TRBV4-3 with TRBJ1-4; possibly TRBD1 for D (5 bases). The CDR3 has 14 residues. Germline CDR1 reads LGHNA; CDR2 reads YSLEER. V was clipped by 8 bases and J by 0 bases, with 10 bases between them.

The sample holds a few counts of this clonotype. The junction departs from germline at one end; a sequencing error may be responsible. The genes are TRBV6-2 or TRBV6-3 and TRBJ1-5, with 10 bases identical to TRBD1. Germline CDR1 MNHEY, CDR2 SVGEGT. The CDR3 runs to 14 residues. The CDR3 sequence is CASSYTPGTGAASF. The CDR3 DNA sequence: TGTGCCAGCAGTTACACCCCCGGGACAGGGGCCGCTAGTTTT.

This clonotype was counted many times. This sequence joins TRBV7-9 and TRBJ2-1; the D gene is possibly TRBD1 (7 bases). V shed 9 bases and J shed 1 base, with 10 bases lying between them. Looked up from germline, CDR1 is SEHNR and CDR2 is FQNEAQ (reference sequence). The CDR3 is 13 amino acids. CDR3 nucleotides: TGTGCCAGTCAGGGGGGATCCTACAATGAGCAGTTCTTC. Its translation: CASQGGSYNEQFF.